A single sample gave rise to the 10 T cell receptor beta chains below, sequenced in a study of control samples from healthy donors and cancer patients. Sequenced by immunoSEQ multiplex PCR; TCRdb stores in-frame clones only, minus some. The data contain approximately 90,000 clones, approximately 95% of them singletons. The sequenced sample was blood. The receptor set was obtained from a woman aged 25 to 45 in good health.

The chain is built from TRBV2 and TRBJ2-5; D might be TRBD1 (6 bases). Trimming removed 5 bases at V and 10 bases at J, with 17 bases between. The CDR3 is 13 residues long. From germline, CDR1 is SNHLY and CDR2 FYNNEI. CDR3 protein: CASSYIELDSQYF. The CDR3 coding sequence is TGTGCCAGCAGTTACATTGAACTGGACAGCCAGTACTTC. Filled out from reference TRBV2 and TRBJ2-5, the complete variable domain reads EPEVTQTPSHQVTQMGQEVILRCVPISNHLYFYWYRQILGQKVEFLVSFYNNEISEKSEIFDDQFSVERPDGSNFTLKIRSTKLEDSAMYFCASSYIELDSQYFGPGTRLLVL.

The V call is TRBV6-1, the J call TRBJ2-7; D might be TRBD1 or TRBD2, each matching 5 bases. CDR3 length: 13 residues. V was pared by 0 bases and J by 7 bases, with 10 bases between. Germline V gene sequence: CDR1 MNHNS, CDR2 SASEGT. CDR3 in amino acids: CASSEAWGWEQYF. CDR3 bases: TGTGCCAGCAGTGAAGCCTGGGGGTGGGAGCAGTACTTC.

This chain links TRBV19 with TRBJ2-7; 7 nucleotides match TRBD2. CDR1 LNHDA and CDR2 SQIVND come from the germline V gene (reference sequence). The CDR3 consists of 14 residues. V gave up 4 bases and J gave up 2 bases; unmatched junction bases: 5. CDR3 DNA sequence: TGTGCCAGTAGTAACAGCGGGGCAGCCTACGAGCAGTACTTC. Translating it yields CASSNSGAAYEQYF.

The J gene is TRBJ2-1, the V gene TRBV27; D is undetermined. Germline-derived CDR1 and CDR2 are MNHEY and SMNVEV (reference sequence). The CDR3 is made up of 16 amino acids. Trimming removed 7 bases at V and 1 base at J, with 17 bases between. CDR3 loop: CASNRASPQSYNEQFF. CDR3 nucleotides: TGTGCCAGCAATCGAGCCAGCCCCCAATCCTACAATGAGCAGTTCTTC.

The chain links TRBV30 to TRBJ1-1, with TRBD1 identical over 7 bases. Germline loops: CDR1 GTSNPN, CDR2 SVGIG (reference sequence). CDR3 length equals 16 residues. Losses at the gene ends were 3 bases for V and 1 base for J; bases not matched to a gene: 11. The CDR3 here is CAWRDDRATQNTEAFF. The DNA of the CDR3 is TGTGCCTGGAGGGACGACAGGGCGACTCAGAACACTGAAGCTTTCTTT.

The chain couples TRBV3-1 (or the pseudogene TRBV3-2) to TRBJ2-3; 10 bases match TRBD2. Trimming cost V 5 bases and J 2 bases; bases outside gene matches: 7. Germline values: CDR1 LGHDT, CDR2 YNNKEL (reference sequence). The CDR3 runs 16 residues. The CDR3 nucleotides are TGTGCCAGCAGCTCCCGAACTAGCGGGAACACAGATACGCAGTATTTT. Translated: CASSSRTSGNTDTQYF.

The J gene is TRBJ1-4, the V gene TRBV18; D is ambiguous. Germline CDR1 reads KGHSH; CDR2 reads LQKENI. V lost 3 bases, J lost 0 bases, and 5 bases lay in between. This CDR3 region has 14 residues. The DNA of the CDR3 is TGTGCCAGCTCACCGCGGGCAACTAATGAAAAACTGTTTTTT. This encodes CASSPRATNEKLFF.

The rearrangement joins TRBV9 to TRBJ2-1; 8 bases align to TRBD2. Germline CDR1 reads SGDLS; CDR2 reads YYNGEE. J was trimmed by 8 bases and V by 3 bases; bases with no gene match: 16. The CDR3 loop spans 17 amino acids. The CDR3 protein is CASSASPTAGGQHEQFF. Written as DNA, the CDR3 is TGTGCCAGCAGCGCTTCGCCAACGGCGGGGGGCCAGCATGAGCAGTTCTTC. The full variable domain, with the rest looked up from reference TRBV9 and TRBJ2-1, is DSGVTQTPKHLITATGQRVTLRCSPRSGDLSVYWYQQSLDQGLQFLIQYYNGEERAKGNILERFSAQQFPDLHSELNLSSLELGDSALYFCASSASPTAGGQHEQFFGPGTRLTVL.

This chain joins TRBV9 and TRBJ1-3, with 10 positions matching TRBD1. Germline CDR1 reads SGDLS; CDR2 reads YYNGEE. The ends lost 3 bases at V and 4 bases at J; junction bases unmatched: 4. This CDR3 is 15 amino acids long. As DNA, the CDR3 is TGTGCCAGCAGCGGGGGACAGGGGAGGGGAAACACCATATATTTT. Encoded protein: CASSGGQGRGNTIYF.

This rearrangement joins TRBV6-4 to TRBJ2-6; D call uncertain. V lost 2 bases and J 0 bases, leaving 11 bases between the germline ends. The germline CDR1 and CDR2 sequences are MRHNA and SNTAGT. The CDR3 runs to 17 residues. CDR3 bases: TGTGCCAGCAGTGACGCGTCAGACGGCTCTGGGGCCAACGTCCTGACTTTC. Protein product: CASSDASDGSGANVLTF.